The TCR beta chain described here comes from a study of blood T cell repertoires in COVID-19. Turning to the study itself: Sample material is recorded as cDNA or gDNA derived from T cells, B-cell-depleted T cells, or PBMCs.

From germline, CDR1 is MNHNY and CDR2 SVGAGI (reference sequence). Trimming removed 10 bases from V and 0 bases from J; junction bases left unmatched: 7. This CDR3 spans 15 amino acids. As processed by the authors: For nucleated cells, counts were estimated from reference gene primer amplification. Method: immunoSEQ multiplex PCR; TCRdb's copy keeps in-frame clones and lacks some. Clonal size and the V and J genes are those of that table, whereas D and trimming came from the DNA. The table includes about 380,000 clones, 90% detected once. Sequencing was done on a sample of peripheral blood. The TCR was taken from a man younger than 35 with active or convalescent COVID-19. The chain has TRBV6-6 and TRBJ2-1; 9 bases agree with TRBD2. DNA of the CDR3: TGTGCCACCGGAGCGGGGGGACTCTCCTACAATGAGCAGTTCTTC. This translates into CATGAGGLSYNEQFF.